This T cell receptor beta chain came from a study of early T cells in non-severe SARS-CoV-2 infection. TCRdb reprocessed the 5' RACE reads with MiXCR, giving one entry per CDR3 protein. The table shows some 52,000 distinct CDR3 sequences, with approximately 8% occurring only once. The ends were cut back, 2 bases at V and 2 bases at J, with 11 bases in the middle. The germline V gene has CDR1 SEHNR and CDR2 FQNEAQ (reference sequence). This CDR3 spans 15 amino acids. This TCR came from an adult who was a healthcare worker with PCR-confirmed SARS-CoV-2 infection or an uninfected control (not recorded which). Material: whole blood. The chain has TRBV7-9 and TRBJ2-3; D is unresolved. This chain's CDR3 is CASSLRTGSTDTQYF. The DNA of the CDR3 is TGTGCCAGCAGCTTAAGAACTGGATCCACAGATACGCAGTATTTT.